These 2 T cell receptor beta chains share one sample of origin, sequenced in a study of breast tumors, draining lymph nodes, adjacent tissues (dated by TCRdb to between 2015 and 2016). Library preparation was by multiplex PCR. These reads were obtained on an Illumina HiSeq 2000. Clones were called with MiXCR by TCRdb after fastp trimmed the public reads at Q25, and only in-frame beta chains were retained. Each entry merges the rows of one CDR3 protein and shows their most common DNA and genes. In all, the sample holds some 170,000 distinct CDR3 sequences, and around a third of those were seen once. About 4.1% of the sample lies in the top ten. Lymph node samples were obtained from the axillary draining lymph nodes of breast cancer patients. Material for sequencing was axillary lymph node tissue. These receptors originate from a female donor with breast cancer. Some clones in this sample may be carry-over from other donors' samples.

The V call is TRBV20-1, the J call TRBJ1-5; possible D gene TRBD1, 6 bases. V shed 0 bases and J shed 14 bases, with 20 bases lying between them. The CDR3 has 14 amino acids. CDR1 is DFQATT and CDR2 is SNEGSKA in the germline V gene (reference sequence). CDR3 nucleotide sequence: TGCAGTGCTAGAGATCTAGTTAACAGGGCCTACGAGCATTTT. Translation gives CSARDLVNRAYEHF.

This clonotype was counted at least ten times. The J gene is TRBJ1-3, the V gene TRBV29-1, with TRBD1 identical over 11 bases. CDR3 size: 14 residues. The trim removed 3 bases at V and 4 bases at J, leaving 2 bases unmatched. Germline V lookup: CDR1 SQVTM, CDR2 ANQGSEA. In nucleotides, the CDR3 is TGCAGCGTTGAGGGGACAGGGGGAGGAAACACCATATATTTT. This codes for CSVEGTGGGNTIYF.